This TCR beta chain was recovered during a study of beta chain features in type 1 diabetes. The study's findings and limits: PCR might favor shorter templates, equally in patients and controls.

This clone occurred a few times. What it binds is unknown. Purities in excess of 95% were seen in all sorted populations. The CDR3 is 12 amino acids. Germline assignment: CDR1 SGHDT and CDR2 YYEEEE. V was pared by 4 bases and J by 5 bases, with 10 bases between. The authors reverse transcribed all of the isolated RNA, so sequencing captured expressed TCRB transcripts. The assay was immunoSEQ multiplex PCR, and TCRdb's table has in-frame clones only and misses some. The sample records hundreds of thousands of clones, roughly 16% being singletons. Sequencing was carried out using naive CD4+ T cells from blood. This chain joins TRBV5-6 and TRBJ2-7, with a weak D call TRBD2 (6 bases). The sequence was obtained from a man between 18 and 29 years old in good health. The CDR3 is CASSRGTHEQYF. The CDR3, as DNA: TGTGCCAGCAGCCGCGGGACTCACGAGCAGTACTTC. Looking up the rest from reference TRBV5-6 and TRBJ2-7 gives the full variable domain: DAGVTQSPTHLIKTRGQQVTLRCSPKSGHDTVSWYQQALGQGPQFIFQYYEEEERQRGNFPDRFSGHQFPNYSSELNVNALLLGDSALYLCASSRGTHEQYFGPGTRLTVT.